A selection of T cell receptor beta chains follows, all from one sample in a study of T cell changes during pregnancy in multiple sclerosis. Clones were sequenced by immunoSEQ multiplex PCR, and TCRdb holds only the in-frame ones, with some missing. In the table there are under 40,000 clones, about nine tenths of which are singletons. The sample was CD8+ T cells from peripheral blood mononuclear cells, taken before pregnancy. The receptors shown here come from a female donor with multiple sclerosis, enrolled in a pregnancy study. CDR3s include the opening cysteine and the closing phenylalanine or tryptophan. Rows may omit the clone size; those that give it use once, few, many or a size class.

abundance	v_gene	j_gene	CDR3aa
NA	TRBV6-5	TRBJ1-6	CASSYSPVRGTLHF
NA	TRBV5-1	TRBJ2-7	CASSWAGNSEQYF
NA	TRBV2	TRBJ2-1	CASSSWESYNEQFF
NA	TRBV12-5	TRBJ1-2	CASGFGTGIHQYGYTF
NA	TRBV5-8	TRBJ2-2	CASETGLSTGELFF
NA	TRBV7-8	TRBJ2-7	CASSVEGQTYEQYF
once	TRBV19	TRBJ2-7	CASSMVSGSYEQYF
NA	TRBV7-9	TRBJ1-4	CASGSDTGSTNEKLFF
NA	TRBV2	TRBJ2-3	CASRGTGGGTDTQYF
NA	TRBV7-6	TRBJ1-1	CASSLVRQGGTEAFF
NA	TRBV14	TRBJ2-7	CASSQDLGAYEQYF
NA	TRBV10-3	TRBJ1-4	CAISEGKSINRGRGNEKLFF
NA	TRBV27	TRBJ1-2	CASSRDGRGNYGYTF
NA	TRBV29-1	TRBJ2-2	CSVDAGDTGELFF
NA	TRBV7-2	TRBJ2-1	CASSLSAGNLYNEQFF
NA	TRBV7-3	TRBJ2-3	CASSLKGGTSGPSTDTQYF
NA	TRBV14	TRBJ1-2	CASSQGTAYGYTF
once	TRBV30	TRBJ2-1	CAWMTSGHEPSWSYNEQFF
NA	TRBV5-4	TRBJ2-1	CASSVGLAGIYNEQFF
NA	TRBV11-2	TRBJ2-7	CASSLASGGYEQYF
NA	TRBV12-5	TRBJ2-6	CASGLVLPRQKTPPPGANVLTF
NA	TRBV7-9	TRBJ1-1	CASGAPSLPLNTEAFF
NA	TRBV30	TRBJ2-1	CAWSVRGNWGSYNEQFF
NA	TRBV27	TRBJ1-2	CASAARANYGYTF
NA	TRBV19	TRBJ2-7	CAAGDYEQYF
NA	TRBV11-2	TRBJ2-7	CASTSPNVPGLADSYEQYF
NA	TRBV6-6	TRBJ2-7	CASSLLAPQTYEQYF
NA	TRBV6-5	TRBJ1-4	CASSGQGIPNEKLFF
NA	TRBV4-3	TRBJ2-2	CASSQGPAGAYTGELFF
medium-sized	TRBV27	TRBJ2-2	CASSSNRVSNTGELFF
NA	TRBV9	TRBJ1-1	CASSEKVGHMNTEAFF
NA	TRBV7-9	TRBJ2-1	CASSPQTGGHYNEQFF
NA	TRBV27	TRBJ2-3	CASSLPGSGADTQYF
NA	TRBV11-2	TRBJ2-7	CASSYRDSLVEQYF
NA	TRBV5-6	TRBJ1-4	CASSSGTAYEKLFF
NA	TRBV6-6	TRBJ1-1	CASSYGGGNTEAFF
NA	TRBV6-1	TRBJ2-7	CASSGESSSYEQYF
NA	TRBV6-5	TRBJ1-1	CASSYSSQRAEAFF
NA	TRBV5-8	TRBJ2-3	CASSFGQGTDTQYF
NA	TRBV7-3	TRBJ2-5	CASSLTLQETQYF
once	TRBV5-4	TRBJ1-1	CASSAPTRGDTEAFF
NA	TRBV27	TRBJ1-2	CASALGGGVGYGYTF
NA	TRBV10-3	TRBJ2-1	CAVKTGGLPYNEQFF
NA	TRBV11-2	TRBJ2-1	CASSLDPSGLAHNEQFF
NA	TRBV19	TRBJ2-4	CASSIADSPFLAKNIQYF
NA	TRBV27	TRBJ2-7	CASSLGGIYEQYF
NA	TRBV7-9	TRBJ2-7	CASRALRTSGSYEQYF
NA	TRBV4-3	TRBJ2-3	CASSQDQGTVSTDTQYF
NA	TRBV7-9	TRBJ2-7	CASSLGATYEQYF
many	TRBV27	TRBJ2-7	CASGWTGGSYEQYF
NA	TRBV7-2	TRBJ2-2	CASRGLATNTGELFF
NA	TRBV5-6	TRBJ1-1	CASSFIQGLAFF
NA	TRBV7-9	TRBJ1-4	CASSLSGTGGEKLFF